Included here is one TCR beta chain sequence, with context. This sample also contains other DNA sequences that code for the same CDR3. The sample belongs to a study of blood T cell repertoires in COVID-19. Whole-study context: Samples taken during acute and convalescent COVID-19 were collected in the United States, Italy and Spain. T cells, B-cell-depleted T cells, or PBMCs provided the cDNA or gDNA that served as material.

Study processing details: Quantification of nucleated cells was approximated via reference gene primer amplification. This table comes from immunoSEQ multiplex PCR, and its TCRdb copy is limited to in-frame clones, with some not included. The DNA gave D and trimming, while V, J and clone size come from that table. The table records 380,000 or so clones, roughly 90% of them present only once. CDR3 length: 14 residues. The V gene lost 3 bases and the J gene lost 1 base, with 10 bases spanning the gap. Germline loops: CDR1 SGHVS, CDR2 FNYEAQ. What was sequenced was peripheral blood. This clonotype originated in a man in his forties or fifties with acute or convalescent COVID-19. The chain couples TRBV7-6 to TRBJ2-7; tentatively, D is TRBD1 (6 bases). This CDR3 reads CASSFGTGSYEQYF. CDR3 nucleotide sequence: TGTGCCAGCAGCTTCGGTACAGGGTCCTACGAGCAGTACTTC. Full variable domain (remainder filled in from reference TRBV7-6 and TRBJ2-7): GAGVSQSPRYKVTKRGQDVALRCDPISGHVSLYWYRQALGQGPEFLTYFNYEAQQDKSGLPNDRFSAERPEGSISTLTIQRTEQRDSAMYRCASSFGTGSYEQYFGPGTRLTVT.